This entry features one T cell receptor beta chain sequence. Time point indicated: patch test 1, 2 weeks after DPC sensitization. Treatment meaning: therapeutic diphenylcyclopropenone sensitization with weekly scalp DPC. What the library attached to individual cDNA molecules were unique molecular identifiers. TCRdb re-called the RACE reads through MiXCR, storing one row per CDR3 protein. Among fewer than 200,000 distinct CDR3 sequences listed, about 22% were seen once. These data come from a study of human T cells and chemical hapten exposure. Overall study context: Researchers reported sensitizing a roughly 2 cm by roughly 2 cm upper inner arm skin site with 2% DPC. DPC 0.01% went on the upper back by patch test, with reading at 6 days.

The CDR3 is 13 residues long. The V gene's germline CDR1 is SQVTM and CDR2 ANQGSEA. The ends lost 7 bases at V and 3 bases at J; junction bases unmatched: 5. This chain uses TRBV29-1 with TRBJ1-2; the match to TRBD1 covers 10 bases. The sample here was whole blood, taken in connection with sensitization to the hapten diphenylcyclopropenone (DPC). The receptor was derived from a woman between 45 and 60 years old with alopecia areata. Some clones in this sample may be carry-over from other donors' samples. CDR3 bases: TGCAGCGCCTCCGGACAGGGGGACTATGGCTACACCTTC. It is translated as CSASGQGDYGYTF.